This entry describes one T cell receptor (beta chain). Its target is not known. This specimen belongs to a study of cytomegalovirus exposure and HLA in healthy donors. Whole-study results and caveats: CMV serostatus stood as the only immune exposure information on hand.

The CDR3 runs 14 residues. Germline V CDR1 and CDR2: SGDLS, YYNGEE. The PCR used 60 Vbeta and 13 Jbeta primers. Sequenced by immunoSEQ multiplex PCR; TCRdb stores in-frame clones only, minus some. This table has around 100,000 clones, over 60% appearing once. The V call is TRBV9, the J call TRBJ2-5, with 8 bases fitting TRBD1. The J call is doubtful: the DNA matches TRBJ2-7 better. This TCR was sampled from a man aged 30 to 39 in good health and CMV-seropositive. The sample taken for sequencing was PBMCs. The CDR3 region is CASSATGVPYEQYF. In DNA form, the CDR3 reads TGTGCCAGCAGCGCGACAGGGGTCCCCTACGAGCAGTACTTC.